The sequence of this T cell receptor beta chain was determined in a study of shared clonotypes between healthy human individuals. Findings and caveats of the study: Around 5.3% of naive CD4 clonotypes were shared across a few donors. Donor clonotype sharing was expected to depend on sequencing depth.

All donors were healthy HIV-negative adults lacking recent acute infections or vaccinations. The CDR3 runs to 17 residues. Germline V gene data show CDR1 as LGHNA and CDR2 as YSLEER. Trimming cost V 0 bases and J 4 bases; bases outside gene matches: 11. A remark on this clone: Antigen: not known.

Deep was the level at which the assay was run. Clones were read by immunoSEQ multiplex PCR, and TCRdb kept only the in-frame ones, dropping some. The sample carries a few million clones, roughly 90% recorded once. The TCR originated in a man between 18 and 35 years old in good health. Some clones in this sample may be carry-over from other donors' samples. The chain is built from TRBV4-3 and TRBJ2-5; 7 bases line up with TRBD2. Sequencing was performed on naive CD4+ T cells from PBMCs. Sample subset: CD45RA+ positively selected. The CDR3 DNA reads TGCGCCAGCAGCCAAGAGCCCAGCGGGAAGGGAGGAGAGACCCAGTACTTC. Protein: CASSQEPSGKGGETQYF.